This TCR beta chain originates from a study of PD-L1 blockade in urothelial cancer. Background on the study: Blood-derived samples held a median roughly 150,000 T cells.

General study points: A below-median TCR clonality in blood before treatment predicted better survival.

Locally advanced or metastatic urothelial carcinoma was diagnosed in the patients. PCRs each included synthetic TCR analog templates spiked in. TCRdb's copy holds only in-frame clones and misses some; the assay was immunoSEQ multiplex PCR. The table records just under 30,000 clones, 70% to 90% of them present only once. As concerns this clone: Antigen unknown.

V lost 7 bases and J lost 4; bases outside the gene matches: 1. The CDR3 has 13 amino acids. Germline values: CDR1 SEHNR, CDR2 FQNEAQ (reference sequence). This chain uses TRBV7-9 with TRBJ2-1, with 10 bases aligning to TRBD2. The origin of this receptor is a man between 45 and 60 years old with urothelial cancer. The sequenced sample was PBMCs, obtained around atezolizumab (anti-PD-L1) treatment. This CDR3 reads CASNSGGYNEQFF. CDR3 nucleotides: TGTGCCAGCAATAGCGGGGGGTACAATGAGCAGTTCTTC.